This T cell receptor (beta chain) was identified during a study of OX40 agonist ivuxolimab in advanced cancers. Study-level background: The costimulatory receptor OX40 (CD134) was targeted by ivuxolimab, a fully human IgG2 agonistic monoclonal antibody. Among the roughly 54 dose-escalation patients, around 19 had hepatocellular carcinoma, 15 or so melanoma, 9 renal cell carcinoma and 9 head and neck cancer. The dose-escalation cohort was roughly 80% male with a mean age of about 60 years, ranging from roughly 20 to 85. Peripheral TCRbeta sequencing aimed to test whether ivuxolimab altered TCR sequence diversity and caused clonal T-cell expansion. The paper reports the monotherapy dose-escalation portion (N ≈ 50 patients) of the phase I ivuxolimab trial. Prior anti-PD-1, anti-PD-L1 or anti-CTLA-4 therapy was permitted, and approximately 41% of dose-escalation patients had received checkpoint inhibitors. Three dose-escalation patients achieved partial responses, one with hepatocellular carcinoma and two with cutaneous melanoma. Intravenous ivuxolimab was administered to patients every 2 weeks at six dose levels: 0.01, 0.1, 0.3, 1.5, 3 and 10 mg/kg.

For sequencing of the TCRbeta CDR3 region, genomic DNA was extracted from the sorted cells. TCRbeta CDR3 regions were sequenced using the immunoSEQ Assay. The table comes from immuneACCESS by way of TCRdb, which keeps in-frame sequences with V and J called. Part of the clones is missing from these tables; in studies checked, under half for an unresolved V gene and the rest for unknown reasons. This sample comprises fewer than 70,000 clones, approximately 80% of them detected only once. The leading ten clones occupy about 2.4% of the sample. Overall study results and their limits: At doses of 0.1 to 3.0 mg/kg, clonal expansion of both CD4+ and CD8+ T cells in blood was seen between baseline and week 6. Low levels of normalized T-cell clonal expansion were also seen in some patients who did not respond. Antigen specificity was not determined for the clonally expanded peripheral T cells. After ivuxolimab, expanded clones were on average more numerous among CD8+ T cells than among CD4+ T cells. Partial responders in the 0.1-3.0 mg/kg groups had among the lowest normalized peripheral clonal expansion, especially among CD8+ T cells.

V loses 6 bases, J loses 2 bases, and the germline ends lie 16 bases apart. Via the germline V gene, CDR1 is MNHEY and CDR2 SVGAGI. Including cysteine and phenylalanine, the CDR3 has 15 amino acids. CDR3 DNA only is kept here, 45 bases in frame from base 1. Comments on this clone: There is no known antigen for this receptor. Base qualities were left out, and no much larger clone turns up one base away.

Patients with a history of autoimmune disease or receiving systemic immunosuppression were excluded from the trial. Peripheral blood for TCR sequencing was collected from all dose cohorts at baseline, on cycle 4 day 1, and on cycle 7 day 1. Samples were obtained from an open-label, multicenter, first-in-human phase I dose-escalation trial of ivuxolimab. Adults with locally advanced or metastatic head and neck squamous cell, hepatocellular, melanoma or renal cell carcinoma were enrolled in the trial. Before TCR sequencing, CD4+ T cells and CD8+ T cells were sorted from peripheral blood as separate populations.

Recombination connected TRBV6-5 to TRBJ1-2, with TRBD1 as a weak D call on 6 bases. The clonotype was recovered from an adult with an advanced solid tumor such as melanoma, head and neck, liver or kidney cancer. Material: CD4+ or CD8+ T cells sorted from blood, obtained in a trial of the OX40 agonist ivuxolimab. The nucleotides read TGTGCCAGCAGCGGAGGGGGGGGCATCAACTATGGCTACACCTTC. Protein translation: CASSGGGGINYGYTF.